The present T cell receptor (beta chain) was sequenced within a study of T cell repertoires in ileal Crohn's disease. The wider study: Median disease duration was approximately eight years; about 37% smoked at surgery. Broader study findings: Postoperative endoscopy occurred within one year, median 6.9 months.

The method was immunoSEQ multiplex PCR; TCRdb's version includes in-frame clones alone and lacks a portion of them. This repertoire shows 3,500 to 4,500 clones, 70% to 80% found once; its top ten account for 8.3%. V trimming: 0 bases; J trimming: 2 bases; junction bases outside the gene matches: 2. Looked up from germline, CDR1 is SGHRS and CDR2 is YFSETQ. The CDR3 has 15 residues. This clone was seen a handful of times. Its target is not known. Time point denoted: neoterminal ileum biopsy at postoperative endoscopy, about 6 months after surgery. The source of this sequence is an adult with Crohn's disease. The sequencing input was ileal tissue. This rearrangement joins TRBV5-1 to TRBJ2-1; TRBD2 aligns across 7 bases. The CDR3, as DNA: TGCGCCAGCAGCTTGGGGGCGGGGGCCTACAATGAGCAGTTCTTC. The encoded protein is CASSLGAGAYNEQFF.